One sample yielded the 27 T cell receptor beta chains listed below, sequenced in a study of cytomegalovirus exposure and HLA in healthy donors. With 60 Vbeta and 13 Jbeta primers, the PCR was carried out. The repertoire was sequenced with immunoSEQ multiplex PCR; TCRdb's copy has only in-frame clones and lacks some. The sample lists fewer than 70,000 clones, around 83% seen once, with roughly 1.5% in the top ten. Sequenced input: PBMCs. All receptors come from a human donor in good health.

The genes are TRBV5-1 and TRBJ2-3, with a weak D call TRBD1 (6 bases). The CDR3 totals 14 residues. In germline, CDR1 is SGHRS, CDR2 YFSETQ. V was pared by 4 bases and J by 1 base, with 10 bases between. CDR3 loop: CASSPRTGTDTQYF. In DNA, the CDR3 is TGCGCCAGCAGCCCCCGGACAGGCACAGATACGCAGTATTTT.

The genes are TRBV25-1 and TRBJ2-5, with a tentative D call TRBD1 (5 bases). The CDR3 extends over 14 amino acids. The V and J ends lost 1 base and 5 bases respectively, with 11 bases between them. CDR1 is MGHDK and CDR2 is SYGVNS in the germline V gene. The CDR3 is CASSEWGSEETQYF. DNA for the CDR3: TGTGCCAGCAGTGAATGGGGCAGCGAGGAGACCCAGTACTTC.

This rearrangement joins TRBV27 to TRBJ1-1, with TRBD1 matching over 9 bases. Germline values: CDR1 MNHEY, CDR2 SMNVEV (reference sequence). With 6 bases clipped from V and 1 base from J, the junction kept 9 bases outside the gene matches. The CDR3 is made up of 16 amino acids. The chain's CDR3 is CASRPNGQGSNTEAFF. CDR3 DNA sequence: TGTGCCAGCAGGCCGAACGGACAGGGGTCGAACACTGAAGCTTTCTTT.

V is TRBV10-3 and J is TRBJ1-4; 10 bases align to TRBD1. The germline CDR1 and CDR2 sequences are ENHRY and SYGVKD. The CDR3 loop spans 13 amino acids. Trimming took 9 bases from V and 8 from J; bases not matched to a gene: 6. Here the CDR3 reads CAIGQGGREKLFF. As DNA, the CDR3 is TGTGCCATTGGACAGGGGGGACGCGAAAAACTGTTTTTT.

The chain employs TRBV5-1 and TRBJ2-1; 9 positions agree with TRBD2. The CDR3 totals 18 residues. Germline V CDR1 and CDR2: SGHRS, YFSETQ. V lost 0 bases to trimming and J lost 6 bases; unmatched junction nucleotides: 13. The CDR3 reads CASSLAVRLAETVNEQFF. The CDR3 coding sequence is TGCGCCAGCAGCTTGGCCGTTCGACTAGCGGAGACCGTCAATGAGCAGTTCTTC.

The chain employs TRBV2 and TRBJ1-1, with 11 bases identical to TRBD1. This CDR3 is built from 13 residues. With 9 bases clipped from V and 11 bases from J, the junction kept 11 bases outside the gene matches. Germline V gene data show CDR1 as SNHLY and CDR2 as FYNNEI. As DNA, the CDR3 is TGTGCCAGTTCCGGGACAGGGGGTGAAAAGGCTTTCTTT. Its translation: CASSGTGGEKAFF.

This clone was picked up one time. This chain uses TRBV11-2 with TRBJ2-3, with 9 bases identical to TRBD2. The CDR3 has 16 amino acids. Losses at the gene ends were 5 bases for V and 6 bases for J; bases not matched to a gene: 12. The germline V gene encodes CDR1 SGHAT and CDR2 FQNNGV. CDR3 nucleotide sequence: TGTGCCAGCAGCCCGTACTTGCGGGAGGGATTTGATACGCAGTATTTT. It codes for CASSPYLREGFDTQYF.

The V gene is TRBV28, the J gene TRBJ1-5, with D maybe TRBD1 (6 bases). CDR1 MDHEN and CDR2 SYDVKM come from the germline V gene. The CDR3 length is 13 residues. Trimming took off 6 bases at V and 5 bases at J, with 11 bases between the two ends. The CDR3 DNA is TGTGCCAGCAGAGGGACAAAGGATCAGCCCCAGCATTTT. Its translation: CASRGTKDQPQHF.

The table lists this clone with a few counts. The rearrangement joins TRBV6-1 to TRBJ1-5, with 8 bases aligning to TRBD1. CDR1 is MNHNS and CDR2 is SASEGT in the germline V gene. The length of the CDR3 is 16 residues. V shed 2 bases, J shed 4 bases, and the junction held 7 bases outside the gene matches. This chain's CDR3 is CASSERPGGENQPQHF. In DNA form, the CDR3 reads TGTGCCAGCAGTGAAAGGCCAGGGGGCGAGAATCAGCCCCAGCATTTT.

A single count supports this clone. CDR3 bases: TGTGCCAGTAGTATCGGGGTCCATACGACGCCCTACGAGCAGTACTTC. The encoded protein is CASSIGVHTTPYEQYF. The V and J genes are TRBV19 and TRBJ2-7; perhaps TRBD2 as D (5 bases). This CDR3 has 16 amino acids. Trimming pared 3 bases from V and 2 bases from J, leaving 17 bases between. Germline CDR1 is LNHDA and CDR2 is SQIVND (reference sequence).

The CDR3 nucleotides read TGCGCCAGCAGCCAAGATGGGAGTAACTATGGCTACACCTTC. Translation: CASSQDGSNYGYTF. The gene calls are TRBV4-1 and TRBJ1-2; no definite D call. CDR1 MGHRA and CDR2 YSYEKL come from the germline V gene. The CDR3 runs 14 residues. V shed 0 bases and J shed 1 base, with 6 bases lying between them.

V and J are TRBV19 and TRBJ2-7, with 14 bases identical to TRBD2. The V and J ends lost 1 base and 7 bases, in that order; junction bases with no gene match: 12. CDR1 is LNHDA and CDR2 is SQIVND in the germline V gene (reference sequence). CDR3 length equals 18 residues. The CDR3 region has the DNA TGTGCCAGTAGTATAGTGTCCGGGACTAGCGGGAGCGGAGCGGAGCAGTACTTC. It encodes CASSIVSGTSGSGAEQYF.

This clone was seen just once. The chain employs TRBV2 and TRBJ2-1, with a weak D call TRBD1 (5 bases). CDR1 and CDR2 (germline): SNHLY, FYNNEI. Between the trimmed V and J ends, which lost 8 bases and 5 bases, there was a span of 16 bases. The CDR3 is 14 amino acids. The CDR3: CASGIDRSNNEQFF. The CDR3 DNA follows: TGTGCCAGCGGGATTGACAGAAGTAACAATGAGCAGTTCTTC. The full variable domain, rest sourced from reference TRBV2 and TRBJ2-1, is EPEVTQTPSHQVTQMGQEVILRCVPISNHLYFYWYRQILGQKVEFLVSFYNNEISEKSEIFDDQFSVERPDGSNFTLKIRSTKLEDSAMYFCASGIDRSNNEQFFGPGTRLTVL.

The chain uses TRBV7-2 and TRBJ1-2; TRBD1 might be the D (5 bases). The length of the CDR3 is 15 residues. V was trimmed by 1 base and J by 3 bases, leaving 12 bases between them. The germline gives CDR1 SGHTA, CDR2 FQGNSA. The CDR3 protein is CASSLEQAFYYGYTF. The CDR3 bases are TGTGCCAGCAGCTTAGAACAGGCTTTCTACTATGGCTACACCTTC.

V is TRBV15 and J is TRBJ2-5; D is perhaps TRBD1 (5 bases). V was cut by 0 bases and J by 2 bases, with 10 bases left in between. CDR1 is LNHNV, CDR2 YYDKDF, per germline (reference sequence). This CDR3 spans 15 amino acids. The chain's CDR3 is CATSRDRAGQETQYF. CDR3 sequence (DNA): TGTGCCACCAGCAGAGATCGGGCAGGGCAAGAGACCCAGTACTTC. The variable domain in full, with the rest retrieved from reference TRBV15 and TRBJ2-5, is DAMVIQNPRYQVTQFGKPVTLSCSQTLNHNVMYWYQQKSSQAPKLLFHYYDKDFNNEADTPDNFQSRRPNTSFCFLDIRSPGLGDTAMYLCATSRDRAGQETQYFGPGTRLLVL.

The chain employs TRBV4-3 and TRBJ1-2; TRBD1 agrees at 9 bases. J gave up 0 bases and V 5 bases, and 10 bases lay outside the gene matches. Germline CDR1 reads LGHNA; CDR2 reads YSLEER. This CDR3 has 17 amino acids. The CDR3 region has the DNA TGCGCCAGCAGCGCCGGGACAGGGCCGAAAACTAACTATGGCTACACCTTC. This gives the protein CASSAGTGPKTNYGYTF.

V is TRBV19 and J is TRBJ1-5; no definite D call. Trimming pared 1 base from V and 0 bases from J, leaving 4 bases between. Germline CDR1 and CDR2: LNHDA and SQIVND (reference sequence). This CDR3 spans 14 amino acids. This CDR3 is CASSIVGSNQPQHF. Here the CDR3 DNA reads TGTGCCAGTAGTATAGTCGGTAGCAATCAGCCCCAGCATTTT. The full variable domain, completed using reference TRBV19 and TRBJ1-5, is DGGITQSPKYLFRKEGQNVTLSCEQNLNHDAMYWYRQDPGQGLRLIYYSQIVNDFQKGDIAEGYSVSREKKESFPLTVTSAQKNPTAFYLCASSIVGSNQPQHFGDGTRLSIL.

The V call is TRBV16, the J call TRBJ2-7, with D tentatively TRBD2 (6 bases). The CDR3 spans 15 residues. Trimming stripped 1 base from V and 6 bases from J, with 16 bases between. Looked up from germline, CDR1 is KGHSY and CDR2 is FQNENV. The CDR3 loop reads CASSQWVGQGLEQYF. CDR3 nucleotides: TGTGCCAGCAGCCAATGGGTAGGTCAGGGACTCGAGCAGTACTTC.

The rearrangement links TRBV6-5 to TRBJ1-2, with 11 nucleotides matching TRBD1. Germline lookup yields CDR1 MNHEY and CDR2 SVGAGI. J lost 4 bases, V lost 4 bases, and 8 bases had no gene match. The CDR3 has 16 amino acids. In nucleotides, the CDR3 is TGTGCCAGCAGTTCCGGGACAGGGGGAGTCGGCTATGGCTACACCTTC. Protein sequence: CASSSGTGGVGYGYTF.

The chain couples TRBV9 to TRBJ2-7; 7 nucleotides agree with TRBD1. Unmatched junction bases numbered 3, after V lost 0 bases and J lost 6 bases. CDR1 SGDLS and CDR2 YYNGEE come from the germline V gene. The CDR3 loop spans 13 amino acids. The DNA for the CDR3 is TGTGCCAGCAGCGTAGCTAACAGGGGCGAGCAGTACTTC. Residues: CASSVANRGEQYF.

This chain uses TRBV7-3 with TRBJ1-1, with 9 bases lining up with TRBD1. Per germline, CDR1 SGHTA and CDR2 FQGTGA. This CDR3 contains 16 residues. The J segment lost 7 bases and the V segment lost 2 bases, leaving 11 bases of the junction unmatched. CDR3 amino acids: CASSLYSIGTGIEAFF. Written as DNA, the CDR3 is TGTGCCAGCAGCTTATACTCCATTGGGACAGGGATTGAAGCTTTCTTT. Filled out from reference TRBV7-3 and TRBJ1-1, the complete variable domain reads GAGVSQTPSNKVTEKGKYVELRCDPISGHTALYWYRQSLGQGPEFLIYFQGTGAADDSGLPNDRFFAVRPEGSVSTLKIQRTERGDSAVYLCASSLYSIGTGIEAFFGQGTRLTVV.

The chain is built from TRBV9 and TRBJ2-5; TRBD2 aligns across 10 bases. The CDR3 has 15 amino acids. V lost 3 bases, J lost 0 bases, and 2 bases stayed unmatched. The germline V gene encodes CDR1 SGDLS and CDR2 YYNGEE. The CDR3 spells CASSAGLANQETQYF. CDR3 coding DNA: TGTGCCAGCAGCGCGGGACTAGCGAACCAAGAGACCCAGTACTTC.

This clone was seen a handful of times. The V call is TRBV4-3, the J call TRBJ2-1; the match to TRBD2 covers 8 bases. From germline, CDR1 is LGHNA and CDR2 YSLEER. CDR3 length equals 17 residues. With V trimmed by 0 bases and J by 7 bases, 11 bases remained unmatched. The CDR3 DNA reads TGCGCCAGCAGCCAAGATCTGAACGGGAGGGCCCAGAATGAGCAGTTCTTC. Translation: CASSQDLNGRAQNEQFF.

This chain joins TRBV7-9 and TRBJ2-3; 9 nucleotides match TRBD2. V was clipped by 5 bases and J by 7 bases; unmatched bases: 13. Germline V lookup: CDR1 SEHNR, CDR2 FQNEAQ (reference sequence). This CDR3 is built from 16 residues. The CDR3 is CASSPLAGEGAYTQYF. CDR3 nucleotide sequence: TGTGCCAGCAGCCCCTTAGCGGGGGAGGGGGCTTATACGCAGTATTTT.

The chain joins TRBV7-6 to TRBJ2-6; 9 bases line up with TRBD1. Germline CDR1 is SGHVS and CDR2 is FNYEAQ. V shed 3 bases, J shed 0 bases, and the junction held 6 bases outside the gene matches. The CDR3 totals 18 residues. This chain's CDR3 is CASSFLQGARSGANVLTF. CDR3 DNA: TGTGCCAGCAGCTTTTTACAGGGGGCCCGCTCTGGGGCCAACGTCCTGACTTTC. The full variable domain, its missing parts supplied by reference TRBV7-6 and TRBJ2-6, is GAGVSQSPRYKVTKRGQDVALRCDPISGHVSLYWYRQALGQGPEFLTYFNYEAQQDKSGLPNDRFSAERPEGSISTLTIQRTEQRDSAMYRCASSFLQGARSGANVLTFGAGSRLTVL.

The chain uses TRBV4-2 and TRBJ2-5; 8 nucleotides align to TRBD2. This CDR3 comprises 21 residues. Trimming at V came to 4 bases and at J to 0 bases, leaving 22 bases not matched to a gene. Looked up from germline, CDR1 is LGHNA and CDR2 is YNFKEQ. DNA of the CDR3: TGTGCCAGCAGCCCATACGACACTACTAGCGGAGACTTTGAGTACCAAGAGACCCAGTACTTC. It codes for CASSPYDTTSGDFEYQETQYF.

The chain has TRBV28 and TRBJ1-5, with D possibly being TRBD1 (6 bases). The V gene's germline CDR1 is MDHEN and CDR2 SYDVKM. CDR3 length equals 13 residues. V was trimmed by 7 bases and J by 6 bases, leaving 13 bases between them. In nucleotides, the CDR3 is TGTGCCAGCATCCCAAGGGGGTTTCAGCCCCAGCATTTT. It codes for CASIPRGFQPQHF.